This entry lists 11 T cell receptor beta chains sequenced from one sample in a study of response to subunit inactivated influenza vaccine. Each CDR3 protein is one row after TCRdb ran MiXCR on the RT-PCR reads. The sample holds 700,000 to 800,000 distinct CDR3 sequences, around 20% seen once. Sequencing used PBMCs from blood, obtained around 5 days after vaccination. The receptors were gathered from a man in his fifties who received an inactivated influenza vaccine.

This clonotype was detected a few times. This chain connects TRBV10-2 to TRBJ2-3; no reliable D call. The CDR3 totals 14 residues. The V gene lost 4 bases and the J gene lost 2 bases, with 10 bases spanning the gap. Germline V lookup: CDR1 WSHSY, CDR2 SAAADI. The CDR3, as DNA: TGCGCCAGCAGTGTCGTCTCGATCACAGATACGCAGTATTTT. As protein: CASSVVSITDTQYF.

This clonotype was counted only a few times. The rearrangement joins TRBV5-5 to TRBJ1-1, with D unclear. From germline, CDR1 is SGHKS and CDR2 YYEKEE (reference sequence). V dropped 9 bases and J dropped 1 base, with 13 bases sitting between them. The CDR3 is 13 residues long. In nucleotides, the CDR3 is TGTGCCACGGCAAGGCGGGAGAACACTGAAGCTTTCTTT. This encodes CATARRENTEAFF. The full variable domain, with the rest looked up from reference TRBV5-5 and TRBJ1-1, is DAGVTQSPTHLIKTRGQQVTLRCSPISGHKSVSWYQQVLGQGPQFIFQYYEKEERGRGNFPDRFSARQFPNYSSELNVNALLLGDSALYLCATARRENTEAFFGQGTRLTVV.

The chain uses TRBV29-1 and TRBJ1-2, with no clear D. The CDR3 runs to 17 residues. V shed 4 bases and J shed 4 bases, with 25 bases lying between them. Germline lookup yields CDR1 SQVTM and CDR2 ANQGSEA. CDR3 sequence reads: CSVGINREPLRAYGYTF. The CDR3 DNA is TGCAGCGTTGGGATTAATCGGGAACCCCTCCGGGCCTATGGCTACACCTTC.

This sequence joins TRBV5-1 and TRBJ2-7; tentative D call: TRBD1 (6 bases). This CDR3 contains 14 residues. The V end was cut by 4 bases, the J end by 2 bases, with 13 bases between. CDR1 is SGHRS and CDR2 is YFSETQ in the germline V gene. CDR3 coding DNA: TGCGCCAGCAGCCCCTACACAGGGACCTACGAGCAGTACTTC. Amino acid sequence: CASSPYTGTYEQYF.

This clonotype was recorded a few times. For the CDR3, the DNA is TGCAGTGCTGCCAGACTAGCTGAGCAGTTCTTC. Protein product: CSAARLAEQFF. This chain joins TRBV20-1 and TRBJ2-1; 7 positions agree with TRBD2. CDR1 is DFQATT and CDR2 is SNEGSKA in the germline V gene (reference sequence). The V segment lost 5 bases and the J segment 9 bases; nucleotides outside the gene matches: 4. The CDR3 consists of 11 residues.

This clonotype turned up a few times. CDR3: CSAETGAPNQPQHF. As DNA, the CDR3 is TGCAGTGCCGAAACAGGGGCCCCCAATCAGCCCCAGCATTTT. The V and J genes are TRBV20-1 and TRBJ1-5, with 7 bases matching TRBD1. Germline values: CDR1 DFQATT, CDR2 SNEGSKA (reference sequence). This CDR3 is built from 14 residues. The trim removed 6 bases at V and 3 bases at J, leaving 8 bases unmatched.

This clonotype has more than one count but fewer than ten. The chain recombines TRBV20-1 with TRBJ1-3; a possible D gene is TRBD1 (6 bases). The V and J ends lost 5 bases and 3 bases respectively, with 23 bases between them. In germline, CDR1 is DFQATT, CDR2 SNEGSKA (reference sequence). The CDR3 runs to 17 residues. Written as DNA, the CDR3 is TGCAGTGCTCTACCGACGTCGGACAGAGGATTTGGAAACACCATATATTTT. Encoded protein: CSALPTSDRGFGNTIYF.

This clonotype was seen only a few times. The rearrangement joins TRBV25-1 to TRBJ2-6; D is ambiguous. Germline CDR1 MGHDK, CDR2 SYGVNS. This CDR3 comprises 14 residues. The ends were cut back, 2 bases at V and 3 bases at J, with 5 bases in the middle. CDR3 in DNA: TGTGCCAGCAGTGAAAGTGGTGGGGCCAACGTCCTGACTTTC. Translation: CASSESGGANVLTF.

This clonotype has just a few counts. The chain is built from TRBV6-1 and TRBJ2-6; D may be TRBD1 or TRBD2 (5 bases each). From germline, CDR1 is MNHNS and CDR2 SASEGT. Trimming took 5 bases from V and 4 from J, leaving 15 bases between them. CDR3 size: 16 residues. The CDR3 bases are TGTGCCAGCAGTAGGGACGGGGCGAACGGGGCCAACGTCCTGACTTTC. Its translation is CASSRDGANGANVLTF.

This clonotype was found a few times. V and J are TRBV7-2 and TRBJ1-6; D gene ambiguous. The V end lost 7 bases, the J end lost 6 bases, and 13 bases lay between the germline ends. The CDR3 is made up of 14 amino acids. CDR1 is SGHTA and CDR2 is FQGNSA in the germline V gene. The CDR3 nucleotides are TGTGCCAGCAACCCGGATATGTCTAATTCACCCCTCCACTTT. Translation gives CASNPDMSNSPLHF.

The chain employs TRBV9 and TRBJ1-5; D is undetermined. This CDR3 has 13 amino acids. The V gene lost 1 base and the J gene lost 5 bases, with 7 bases spanning the gap. CDR1 SGDLS and CDR2 YYNGEE come from the germline V gene. The CDR3 loop is CASSVSPDQPQHF. As DNA, the CDR3 is TGTGCCAGCAGCGTATCCCCTGATCAGCCCCAGCATTTT.